The 22 T cell receptor beta chains presented below share a single source sample, sequenced in a study of T cells after yellow fever vaccination. MiXCR, applied by TCRdb to the 5' RACE reads, yields one record per CDR3 protein. The sample yields 340,000 or so distinct CDR3 sequences, roughly an eighth seen once. Sample: CD4+ T cells sorted from PBMCs, taken 15 days after the yellow fever booster vaccination. All receptors come from a man aged 18 to 29 who received the YFV17D yellow fever vaccine.

This clonotype was seen a handful of times. The chain is built from TRBV9 and TRBJ1-4; D unclear. Per germline, CDR1 SGDLS and CDR2 YYNGEE. Trimming removed 2 bases from V and 4 bases from J, with 6 bases in between. CDR3 length: 13 amino acids. The CDR3 DNA follows: TGTGCCAGCAGCGTGGACGTTAATGAAAAACTGTTTTTT. As protein: CASSVDVNEKLFF. The variable domain in full, completed from reference TRBV9 and TRBJ1-4, reads DSGVTQTPKHLITATGQRVTLRCSPRSGDLSVYWYQQSLDQGLQFLIQYYNGEERAKGNILERFSAQQFPDLHSELNLSSLELGDSALYFCASSVDVNEKLFFGSGTQLSVL.

This chain connects TRBV5-4 to TRBJ1-2, with TRBD1 identical over 9 bases. This CDR3 spans 14 amino acids. From germline, CDR1 is SGHNT and CDR2 YYREEE (reference sequence). V was pared by 3 bases and J by 8 bases, with 8 bases of the junction left unmatched. The CDR3 sequence: CASSSTDRGSGYTF. As DNA, the CDR3 is TGTGCCAGCAGCTCTACGGACAGGGGTTCCGGCTACACCTTC.

Only a few counts were recorded for this clonotype. This chain connects TRBV4-3 to TRBJ1-2, with unresolved D. Deletions cut 0 bases from V and 6 bases from J, with 8 bases between. The germline gives CDR1 LGHNA, CDR2 YSLEER. The CDR3 totals 13 residues. CDR3 amino acids: CASSQERGNGYTF. Written as DNA, the CDR3 is TGCGCCAGCAGCCAAGAACGAGGGAATGGCTACACCTTC.

The chain links TRBV24-1 to TRBJ2-3, with D possibly TRBD1 on 6 matching bases. The CDR3 covers 16 residues. Between the trimmed V and J ends, which lost 4 bases and 0 bases, there was a span of 13 bases. Germline V gene lookup returns CDR1 KGHDR and CDR2 SFDVKD. The CDR3 sequence is CATSDSGTTSTDTQYF. CDR3 nucleotide sequence: TGTGCCACCAGTGACTCCGGGACAACTAGCACAGATACGCAGTATTTT.

The chain carries TRBV5-1 and TRBJ1-4; 7 positions match TRBD1. V shed 4 bases, J shed 8 bases, and the junction held 8 bases outside the gene matches. The CDR3 is 14 residues long. Germline values: CDR1 SGHRS, CDR2 YFSETQ. The CDR3: CASSTGQRAEKLFF. CDR3 DNA sequence: TGCGCCAGCAGCACGGGACAGCGTGCCGAAAAACTGTTTTTT.

This rearrangement joins TRBV5-1 to TRBJ1-1; D gene unclear. The CDR3 is 14 amino acids. Germline CDR1 and CDR2: SGHRS and YFSETQ. Trimming removed 4 bases from V and 3 bases from J, with 13 bases in between. CDR3 residues: CASSLDLRDTEAFF. In DNA form, the CDR3 reads TGCGCCAGCAGCCTAGACTTACGGGACACTGAAGCTTTCTTT.

The chain couples TRBV27 to TRBJ1-4; maybe TRBD1 (5 bases). The CDR3 runs to 15 residues. The germline gives CDR1 MNHEY, CDR2 SMNVEV (reference sequence). V dropped 6 bases and J dropped 0 bases, with 11 bases sitting between them. CDR3 amino acids: CASSRQIATNEKLFF. In DNA, the CDR3 is TGTGCCAGCAGCCGACAGATCGCAACTAATGAAAAACTGTTTTTT.

This clonotype was seen only a few times. The gene calls are TRBV28 and TRBJ2-7, with D perhaps matching TRBD1 or TRBD2 (5 bases each). Germline CDR1 reads MDHEN; CDR2 reads SYDVKM. Trimming took 3 bases from V and 5 from J, leaving 11 bases between them. The CDR3 has 13 amino acids. The CDR3 reads CASSLGELHEQYV. CDR3 bases: TGTGCCAGCAGTTTGGGGGAGCTTCACGAGCAGTACGTC.

This clonotype was counted only a few times. The chain joins TRBV4-1 to TRBJ1-2; 9 bases agree with TRBD1. Germline CDR1 reads MGHRA; CDR2 reads YSYEKL. CDR3 length: 14 amino acids. Germline trimming cut 4 bases from V and 5 bases from J; bases unmatched to any gene: 5. The CDR3 region has the DNA TGCGCCAGCAGCCCAACTGGGACAGGGTATGGCTACACCTTC. It codes for CASSPTGTGYGYTF.

This clonotype has just a few counts. The CDR3, as DNA: TGTGCCAGCAGCTTAGGATGGGCAAACTATGGCTACACCTTC. Protein: CASSLGWANYGYTF. The genes are TRBV7-2 and TRBJ1-2; the D is unclear. Germline CDR1 is SGHTA and CDR2 is FQGNSA. Trimming took off 1 base at V and 2 bases at J, with 8 bases between the two ends. This CDR3 has 14 amino acids.

This clonotype was counted a few times. The CDR3 protein is CASSQDDRKETQYF. CDR3 sequence (DNA): TGCGCCAGCAGCCAAGACGACAGAAAAGAGACCCAGTACTTC. The chain couples TRBV4-3 to TRBJ2-5, with D possibly being TRBD1 (5 bases). The CDR3 contains 14 residues. Germline CDR1 reads LGHNA; CDR2 reads YSLEER. V was clipped by 0 bases and J by 3 bases, with 8 bases between them.

Ten or more counts support this clonotype. The rearrangement joins TRBV3-1 to TRBJ2-1, with 8 bases aligning to TRBD1. In germline, CDR1 is LGHDT, CDR2 YNNKEL (reference sequence). After removal of 1 base from V and 10 bases from J, the junction contained 12 bases not matched to a gene. This CDR3 spans 16 amino acids. The CDR3 protein is CASSQVPETGVSEQFF. Written as DNA, the CDR3 is TGTGCCAGCAGCCAAGTGCCCGAGACAGGGGTAAGCGAGCAGTTCTTC.

The rearrangement links TRBV4-2 to TRBJ2-3, with D maybe TRBD2 (6 bases). Germline CDR1 is LGHNA and CDR2 is YNFKEQ. The CDR3 spans 15 residues. The V end was cut by 5 bases, the J end by 0 bases, with 12 bases between. This chain's CDR3 is CASSKSAGSTDTQYF. The CDR3 DNA follows: TGTGCCAGCAGCAAATCGGCGGGGAGCACAGATACGCAGTATTTT.

This clonotype was recorded many times. The chain is built from TRBV5-1 and TRBJ2-3, with D tentatively TRBD1 (5 bases). This CDR3 region has 15 residues. V was shortened by 7 bases and J by 1 base, with 16 bases between the two germline ends. The germline V gene has CDR1 SGHRS and CDR2 YFSETQ. This CDR3 reads CASRLRGAGTDTQYF. The CDR3, as DNA: TGCGCCAGCCGCCTAAGGGGCGCCGGCACAGATACGCAGTATTTT.

V usage is TRBV5-1 and J usage is TRBJ2-3; weak D call: TRBD2 (5 bases). Between the trimmed V and J ends, which lost 0 bases and 4 bases, there was a span of 9 bases. The CDR3 covers 14 residues. Germline V gene sequence: CDR1 SGHRS, CDR2 YFSETQ. The CDR3 region is CASSLGSSSDTQYF. CDR3 nucleotides: TGCGCCAGCAGCTTGGGTTCTAGCTCAGATACGCAGTATTTT. Variable domain in full (rest from reference TRBV5-1 and TRBJ2-3): KAGVTQTPRYLIKTRGQQVTLSCSPISGHRSVSWYQQTPGQGLQFLFEYFSETQRNKGNFPGRFSGRQFSNSRSEMNVSTLELGDSALYLCASSLGSSSDTQYFGPGTRLTVL.

Many counts were recorded for this clonotype. The chain recombines TRBV29-1 with TRBJ1-1; D is uncertain. Per germline, CDR1 SQVTM and CDR2 ANQGSEA. The CDR3 length is 12 residues. V was clipped by 8 bases and J by 0 bases, with 10 bases between them. In DNA, the CDR3 is TGCAGCCCCCTCCGGGTGAACACTGAAGCTTTCTTT. It translates to CSPLRVNTEAFF.

The chain combines TRBV4-1 with TRBJ1-2; 8 bases match TRBD1. Germline V gene sequence: CDR1 MGHRA, CDR2 YSYEKL. The CDR3 spans 13 residues. After removal of 4 bases from V and 6 bases from J, the junction contained 4 bases not matched to a gene. DNA of the CDR3: TGCGCCAGCAGCCCAGGGGGCGGGAATGGCTACACCTTC. It encodes CASSPGGGNGYTF.

The rearrangement links TRBV7-3 to TRBJ2-6, with 8 bases fitting TRBD1. In germline, CDR1 is SGHTA, CDR2 FQGTGA. This CDR3 has 20 residues. V lost 0 bases, J lost 2 bases, and 12 bases stayed unmatched. CDR3 amino acids: CASSLTRRTGIYPGANVLTF. The CDR3 bases are TGTGCCAGCAGCTTAACAAGAAGGACAGGGATCTACCCTGGGGCCAACGTCCTGACTTTC.

The rearrangement uses TRBV6-5 and TRBJ1-6, with 9 bases aligning to TRBD1. The CDR3 is made up of 14 amino acids. Germline CDR1 MNHEY, CDR2 SVGAGI. V lost 7 bases and J lost 9; bases outside the gene matches: 7. CDR3 loop: CASTTGTGSSPLHF. The CDR3 bases are TGTGCCAGCACCACCGGGACAGGGAGTTCACCCCTCCACTTT.

The chain employs TRBV5-1 and TRBJ2-1; 7 bases fit TRBD2. Trimming took 3 bases from V and 3 from J; bases not matched to a gene: 9. In germline, CDR1 is SGHRS, CDR2 YFSETQ. The CDR3 has 16 residues. The DNA of the CDR3 is TGCGCCAGCAGCTCGGGACTAACCAACGGCTACAATGAGCAGTTCTTC. The encoded protein is CASSSGLTNGYNEQFF.

This clonotype has only a few counts. This chain uses TRBV6-2 or TRBV6-3 with TRBJ2-5; D not resolved. The germline V gene has CDR1 MNHEY and CDR2 SVGEGT. Trimming removed 2 bases from V and 5 bases from J, with 9 bases in between. The CDR3 has 13 amino acids. The CDR3 DNA reads TGTGCCAGCAGTTACCCACTTGGGGAGACCCAGTACTTC. Its protein is CASSYPLGETQYF.

The chain joins TRBV29-1 to TRBJ2-7; 10 bases agree with TRBD1. Germline V CDR1 and CDR2: SQVTM, ANQGSEA. Trimming took 4 bases from V and 4 from J; bases not matched to a gene: 4. The CDR3 has 13 residues. DNA for the CDR3: TGCAGCGTTGGAAGACAGGGGGCATACGAGCAGTACTTC. This translates into CSVGRQGAYEQYF.